This T cell receptor beta chain was obtained from a study of cytomegalovirus exposure and HLA in healthy donors. General study results and limits: In a later analysis, the majority of CMV-associated beta chains seemingly showed HLA restriction. TRBV6-2, TRBV6-3 and some other V segments were excluded as indistinguishable. It was confirmed in vitro that three of the CMV-associated chains were specific for CMV antigens.

Regarding this clone: Its antigen remains unidentified.

CDR1 and CDR2 from the germline V gene are SGDLS and YYNGEE. CDR3 length: 15 residues. V was pared by 3 bases and J by 2 bases, with 13 bases between. PCR primers comprised 60 Vbeta and 13 Jbeta primers. Clones were sequenced by immunoSEQ multiplex PCR, and TCRdb holds only the in-frame ones, with some missing. The sample includes about 150,000 clones, nearly 80% seen only once; the top ten take roughly 0.69%. Each of the donors was a healthy bone marrow donor. Sequencing was done on a sample of PBMCs. V and J are TRBV9 and TRBJ2-3; D gene ambiguous. The source is a male donor in good health and CMV-seronegative. The CDR3 here is CASSARGQHTDTQYF. CDR3 in DNA: TGTGCCAGCAGCGCGAGAGGCCAGCACACAGATACGCAGTATTTT.